Below are 2 T cell receptor beta chains sequenced from a single sample in a study of control samples from healthy donors and cancer patients. Profiled with immunoSEQ multiplex PCR; TCRdb holds only in-frame clones, not every one. The table includes 150,000 to 200,000 clones, 70% to 90% detected once. The sequenced material came from blood. Receptors were obtained from a man aged 25 to 40 in good health.

The chain is built from TRBV7-2 and TRBJ2-2; 7 bases align to TRBD2. This CDR3 has 15 residues. Germline V gene data show CDR1 as SGHTA and CDR2 as FQGNSA. V lost 5 bases to trimming and J lost 6 bases; unmatched junction nucleotides: 9. DNA of the CDR3: TGTGCCAGCAGCGCGGGTCGGGCGGGAGCCGGGGAGCTGTTTTTT. Its translation is CASSAGRAGAGELFF.

The chain links TRBV5-1 to TRBJ2-3; D possibly corresponds to TRBD1 (6 bases). Germline assignment: CDR1 SGHRS and CDR2 YFSETQ. V shed 2 bases and J shed 2 bases, with 12 bases lying between them. CDR3 length equals 15 residues. The CDR3 region has the DNA TGCGCCAGCAGCTTTGGGGGCCCAAACACAGATACGCAGTATTTT. Protein sequence: CASSFGGPNTDTQYF.